This T cell receptor (beta chain) came from a study of cytomegalovirus exposure and HLA in healthy donors. Study overall: Per a later analysis, the 666 first-cohort and 120 validation repertoires shared one platform.

Findings and caveats of the study: The majority of TCR sequences were rare, yet some public TCRs appeared in many donors. Testing in vitro showed a few CMV-associated chains specific for CMV antigens.

Note on this clone: Its antigen is as yet unknown.

Produced via immunoSEQ multiplex PCR; TCRdb's table is partial and in-frame only. The repertoire has about 280,000 clones, approximately 90% of them found once; the top ten carry 0.92%. The sequence was collected from a young woman in good health and CMV-seronegative. Material for sequencing was PBMCs.

The CDR3 loop is CASSQDERAGEAFF. The CDR3 DNA is TGCGCCAGCAGCCAAGATGAGAGAGCAGGAGAAGCTTTCTTT. The rearrangement links TRBV4-3 to TRBJ1-1, with unresolved D. The germline V gene has CDR1 LGHNA and CDR2 YSLEER. The V end lost 0 bases, the J end lost 8 bases, and 13 bases lay between the germline ends. The CDR3 extends over 14 amino acids.